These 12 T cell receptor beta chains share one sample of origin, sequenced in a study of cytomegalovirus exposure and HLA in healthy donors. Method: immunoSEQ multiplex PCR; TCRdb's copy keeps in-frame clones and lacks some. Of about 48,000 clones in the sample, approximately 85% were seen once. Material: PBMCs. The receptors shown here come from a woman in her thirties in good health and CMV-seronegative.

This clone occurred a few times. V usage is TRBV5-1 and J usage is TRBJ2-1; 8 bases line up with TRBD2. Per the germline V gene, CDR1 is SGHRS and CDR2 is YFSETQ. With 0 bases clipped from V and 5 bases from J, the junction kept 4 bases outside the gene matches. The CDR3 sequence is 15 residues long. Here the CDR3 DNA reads TGCGCCAGCAGCTTGGTAGCAGCGGGAGACAATGAGCAGTTCTTC. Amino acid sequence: CASSLVAAGDNEQFF.

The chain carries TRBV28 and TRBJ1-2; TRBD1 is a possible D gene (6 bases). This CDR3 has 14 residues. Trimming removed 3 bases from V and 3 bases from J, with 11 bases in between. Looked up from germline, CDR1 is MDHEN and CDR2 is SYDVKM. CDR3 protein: CASSFRGTDYGYTF. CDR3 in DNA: TGTGCCAGCAGTTTTAGGGGGACGGACTATGGCTACACCTTC.

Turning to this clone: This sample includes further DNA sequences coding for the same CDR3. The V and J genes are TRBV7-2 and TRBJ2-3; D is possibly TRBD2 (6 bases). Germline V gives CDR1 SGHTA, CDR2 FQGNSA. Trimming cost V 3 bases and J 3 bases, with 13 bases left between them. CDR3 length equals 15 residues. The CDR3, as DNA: TGTGCCAGCAGCTTTAGGGCGGGACCTACAGATACGCAGTATTTT. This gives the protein CASSFRAGPTDTQYF.

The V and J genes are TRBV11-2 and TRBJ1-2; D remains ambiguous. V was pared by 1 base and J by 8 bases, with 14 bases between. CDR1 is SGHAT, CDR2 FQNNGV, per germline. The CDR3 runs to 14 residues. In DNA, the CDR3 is TGTGCCAGCAGCTTAGGTCGGCCGGCGACAGGCTACACCTTC. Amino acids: CASSLGRPATGYTF.

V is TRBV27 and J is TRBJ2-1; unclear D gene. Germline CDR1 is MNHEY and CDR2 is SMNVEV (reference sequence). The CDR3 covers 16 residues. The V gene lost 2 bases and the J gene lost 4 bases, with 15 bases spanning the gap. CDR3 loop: CASSLPGSSWYNEQFF. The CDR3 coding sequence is TGTGCCAGCAGTTTACCGGGTAGTAGTTGGTACAATGAGCAGTTCTTC.

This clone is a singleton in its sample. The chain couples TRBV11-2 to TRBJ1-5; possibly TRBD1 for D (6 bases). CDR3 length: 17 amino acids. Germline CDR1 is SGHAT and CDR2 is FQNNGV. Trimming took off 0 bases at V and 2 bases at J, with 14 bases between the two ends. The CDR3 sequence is CASSLDLFRGRNQPQHF. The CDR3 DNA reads TGTGCCAGCAGCTTAGATTTATTCAGGGGACGCAATCAGCCCCAGCATTTT.

CDR3: CASSGYSTHTDTQYF. CDR3 sequence (DNA): TGTGCCAGCAGCGGCTACAGTACCCACACAGATACGCAGTATTTT. The chain is built from TRBV9 and TRBJ2-3; D unresolved. Germline lookup yields CDR1 SGDLS and CDR2 YYNGEE. V shed 3 bases and J shed 2 bases, with 13 bases lying between them. The CDR3 extends over 15 amino acids.

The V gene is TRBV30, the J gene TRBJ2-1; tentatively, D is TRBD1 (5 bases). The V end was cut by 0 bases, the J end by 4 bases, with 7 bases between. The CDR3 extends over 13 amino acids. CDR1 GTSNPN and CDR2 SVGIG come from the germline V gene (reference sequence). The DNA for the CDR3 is TGTGCCTGGAGTGTTAACAGGTACAATGAGCAGTTCTTC. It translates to CAWSVNRYNEQFF.

The CDR3 nucleotides are TGTGCCAGCAGCCTAGGGACTCCTAATGAAAAACTGTTTTTT. This codes for CASSLGTPNEKLFF. The V gene is TRBV5-5, the J gene TRBJ1-4; D may be TRBD1 (5 bases). V was clipped by 4 bases and J by 3 bases, with 10 bases between them. The CDR3 runs to 14 residues. CDR1 is SGHKS and CDR2 is YYEKEE in the germline V gene (reference sequence).

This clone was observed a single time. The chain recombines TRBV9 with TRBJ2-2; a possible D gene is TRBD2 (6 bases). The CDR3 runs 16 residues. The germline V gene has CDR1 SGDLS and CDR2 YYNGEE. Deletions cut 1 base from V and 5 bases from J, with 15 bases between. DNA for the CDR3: TGTGCCAGCAGCGTAACTGAGGGGAGGAGAACCGGGGAGCTGTTTTTT. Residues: CASSVTEGRRTGELFF.

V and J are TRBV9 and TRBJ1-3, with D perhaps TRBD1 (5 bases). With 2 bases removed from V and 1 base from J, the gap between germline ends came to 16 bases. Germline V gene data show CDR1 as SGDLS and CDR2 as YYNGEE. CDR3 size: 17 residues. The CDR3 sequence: CASSVQEQGLSGNTIYF. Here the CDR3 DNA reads TGTGCCAGCAGCGTCCAGGAGCAGGGTCTGTCTGGAAACACCATATATTTT.

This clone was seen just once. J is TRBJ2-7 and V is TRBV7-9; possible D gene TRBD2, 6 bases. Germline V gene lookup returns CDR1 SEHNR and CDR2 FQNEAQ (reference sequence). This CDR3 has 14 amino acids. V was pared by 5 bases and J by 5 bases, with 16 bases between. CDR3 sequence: CASSIGGTFNEQYF. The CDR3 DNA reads TGTGCCAGCAGCATAGGAGGGACTTTCAACGAGCAGTACTTC. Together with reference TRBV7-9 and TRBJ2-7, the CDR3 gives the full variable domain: DTGVSQNPRHKITKRGQNVTFRCDPISEHNRLYWYRQTLGQGPEFLTYFQNEAQLEKSRLLSDRFSAERPKGSFSTLEIQRTEQGDSAMYLCASSIGGTFNEQYFGPGTRLTVT.